Reported below is one TCR beta chain. Its cognate antigen is unknown. Every TCR cDNA molecule carried a tag that served as a unique molecular identifier. TCRdb ran MiXCR on the 5' RACE reads and lists one entry per CDR3 protein. The sample carries about 48,000 distinct CDR3 sequences, less than 6% recorded once. Time point denoted: sample taken at primary tumor resection. Whole RNA obtained from tumor, nontumor lung or frozen PBMC underwent sequencing without sorting. The donors comprised approximately 72 untreated early-stage non-small cell lung cancer patients. This sample was taken from a study of spatial heterogeneity in lung cancer. Study-wide background: A unique TCR and UMI combination showed up more than ten times in raw reads, on average.

Trimming removed 6 bases at V and 8 bases at J, with 16 bases between. The CDR3 is made up of 14 amino acids. Broader study findings: Whereas they appeared in blood less at follow-up, ubiquitous expanded tumor TCRs appeared there more at resection.

This clonotype originated in a male donor with early-stage non-small cell lung cancer. The chain combines TRBV12-3 or TRBV12-4 with TRBJ1-4; D call uncertain. The input for sequencing was PBMCs, taken at surgery. CDR3: CASSPWVGREKLFF. Written as DNA, the CDR3 is TGTGCCAGCAGCCCCTGGGTAGGGAGGGAAAAACTGTTTTTT.